Sequencing of this T cell receptor beta chain was carried out in a study of OX40 agonist ivuxolimab in advanced cancers. Study-wide context: Ivuxolimab was delivered to patients intravenously every 2 weeks at doses spanning 0.01 to 10 mg/kg.

TCRdb's table, derived via immunoSEQ multiplex PCR, lists solely in-frame clones and lacks some. The sample has around 60,000 clones; roughly nine tenths are singletons. CDR1 is SNHLY, CDR2 FYNNEI, per germline. The V gene lost 7 bases and the J gene lost 8 bases, with 17 bases spanning the gap. The CDR3 has 13 residues. The rearrangement joins TRBV2 to TRBJ1-2; D unresolved. The sample consisted of CD4+ or CD8+ T cells sorted from blood, taken in a trial of the OX40 agonist ivuxolimab. The TCR comes from an adult with an advanced solid tumor such as melanoma, head and neck, liver or kidney cancer. CDR3 nucleotide sequence: TGTGCCAGCAAGGATAACCTCTTGGGGGGCTACACCTTC. Translated: CASKDNLLGGYTF.